What follows describes a single T cell receptor (beta chain). What it recognizes is unknown. The CDR3 is 12 residues long. The germline CDR1 and CDR2 sequences are GTSNPN and SVGIG (reference sequence). The V end was cut by 5 bases, the J end by 6 bases, with 10 bases between. The sample belongs to a study of T cell responses to AZD1222 COVID-19 vaccine. Study conclusions and caveats: No day 14 peak samples; only post-peak repertoires were characterized. Only six or seven AZD1222 recipients were seropositive at baseline. Donors, mostly white British, included more females; clonal diversity was possibly underestimated. Close to half of spike-specific TCRs reportedly recognize unmutated variant regions.

Generated by immunoSEQ multiplex PCR, the TCRdb table keeps only in-frame clones and is missing some. Here the sample spans 75,000 to 100,000 clones, 88% being singletons. The receptor was derived from an adult in good health. V and J are TRBV30 and TRBJ2-2, with D perhaps TRBD2 (5 bases). This material consisted of peripheral blood, taken on day 0 of MenACWY control vaccination. The CDR3 reads CAWGGSPGELFF. Here the CDR3 DNA reads TGTGCCTGGGGCGGGTCCCCCGGGGAGCTGTTTTTT.